One and the same sample provided the 3 T cell receptor beta chains below, sequenced in a study of CD8+ T cells in alopecia areata. cDNA prepared by RNA extraction and subsequent reverse transcription served as the template for sequencing. This table comes from immunoSEQ multiplex PCR, and its TCRdb copy is limited to in-frame clones, with some not included. The repertoire holds about 100,000 clones, with approximately 60% as singletons. Sample: CD8+ T cells sorted from blood. These receptors were taken from a human donor in good health.

The DNA for the CDR3 is TGCGCCAGCAGCCAAGTTCCGAATGAAAAACTGTTTTTT. Amino acids: CASSQVPNEKLFF. The chain links TRBV4-3 to TRBJ1-4; D remains ambiguous. Germline CDR1 is LGHNA and CDR2 is YSLEER. This CDR3 has 13 amino acids. Trimming removed 1 base at V and 5 bases at J, with 5 bases between.

This clone turned up a few times. The CDR3 sequence: CASSEGSSGQYNEQFF. The CDR3 coding sequence is TGTGCCAGCAGTGAAGGCAGTAGCGGGCAATACAATGAGCAGTTCTTC. V is TRBV2 and J is TRBJ2-1; 7 nucleotides match TRBD2. This CDR3 has 16 amino acids. V shed 1 base and J 4 bases; nucleotides not matched to a gene: 7. Germline CDR1 is SNHLY and CDR2 is FYNNEI.

This sequence joins TRBV29-1 and TRBJ1-2, with D maybe TRBD1 (6 bases). V lost 4 bases and J lost 4, with 16 bases in between. Germline-derived CDR1 and CDR2 are SQVTM and ANQGSEA. The length of the CDR3 is 14 residues. The CDR3 DNA follows: TGCAGCGTTGGGACAACAGGGAGTACCTATGGCTACACCTTC. Amino acids: CSVGTTGSTYGYTF. Complete variable domain (other parts from reference TRBV29-1 and TRBJ1-2): SAVISQKPSRDICQRGTSLTIQCQVDSQVTMMFWYRQQPGQSLTLIATANQGSEATYESGFVIDKFPISRPNLTFSTLTVSNMSPEDSSIYLCSVGTTGSTYGYTFGSGTRLTVV.